This TCR beta chain was recorded in a study of blood T cell repertoires in COVID-19. Turning to the study itself: The cDNA or gDNA used as material had been derived from T cells, B-cell-depleted T cells, or PBMCs.

Assay: immunoSEQ multiplex PCR; the TCRdb copy retains only in-frame clones and omits some. Of under 200,000 clones listed, approximately 83% are singletons. Germline CDR1 reads LNHDA; CDR2 reads SQIVND (reference sequence). This CDR3 is built from 15 residues. Trimming removed 1 base at V and 0 bases at J, with 9 bases between. The chain recombines TRBV19 with TRBJ1-1; the D is unclear. The sequenced sample was peripheral blood. The TCR comes from a woman older than 75 with active or convalescent COVID-19. The CDR3 coding sequence is TGTGCCAGTAGTATAGCTATTACAGTGAACACTGAAGCTTTCTTT. Encoded protein: CASSIAITVNTEAFF.